This T cell receptor beta chain stems from a study of blood T cell repertoires in COVID-19. Assay used: immunoSEQ multiplex PCR; TCRdb lists only in-frame clones, some missing. The repertoire consists of 150,000 to 200,000 clones, with just over 90% occurring once and the leading ten covering roughly 1.9%. The V and J ends lost 2 bases and 7 bases respectively, with 14 bases between them. Germline V gene lookup returns CDR1 LGHDT and CDR2 YNNKEL (reference sequence). The CDR3 is 14 residues long. The chain employs TRBV3-1 (or the pseudogene TRBV3-2) and TRBJ1-2; D might be TRBD1 (5 bases). The sequence derives from a woman in her fifties or sixties with COVID-19, enrolled during active disease. Source material: peripheral blood. The chain's CDR3 is CASSQQGLAAGYTF. CDR3 DNA: TGTGCCAGCAGCCAACAGGGACTGGCGGCTGGCTACACCTTC.